Listed below are T cell receptor beta chains from one sample, sequenced in a study of cytomegalovirus exposure and HLA in healthy donors. Measured with immunoSEQ multiplex PCR; TCRdb has only the in-frame clones, and not every one. The table has around 120,000 clones, about four fifths seen once; the top ten hold roughly 3.9%. Sequencing used PBMCs. Receptors were obtained from a woman aged 25 to 39 in good health and CMV-seronegative. CDR3s include the opening cysteine and the closing phenylalanine or tryptophan. D genes are given only for firm matches. Expanded clones are given a class, and other clones once, few, many or no size at all.

J | V | D | size | CDR3 | DNA
TRBJ1-1 | TRBV30 | . | . | CAPLVGPF | TGTGCCCCTCTAGTTGGCCCTTTT
TRBJ2-7 | TRBV5-1 | TRBD1 | . | CASSSRGQGSYEQYF | TGCGCCAGCAGCTCGCGTGGACAGGGGAGTTACGAGCAGTACTTC
TRBJ2-5 | TRBV5-1 | TRBD2 | . | CASSLAGREETQYF | TGCGCCAGCAGCTTGGCGGGGAGGGAAGAGACCCAGTACTTC
TRBJ2-3 | TRBV7-6 | TRBD2 | . | CASSFIGLAGTDTQYF | TGTGCCAGCAGCTTCATCGGGTTAGCGGGGACAGATACGCAGTATTTT
TRBJ2-7 | TRBV2 | TRBD2 | . | CASRTSGVYEQYF | TGTGCCAGCAGGACTAGCGGGGTCTACGAGCAGTACTTC
TRBJ1-1 | TRBV19 | . | . | CASSNYREHLEAFF | TGTGCCAGTAGTAACTACAGGGAACACTTGGAAGCTTTCTTT
TRBJ1-2 | TRBV14 | . | . | CASTKFGNYGYTF | TGTGCCAGCACCAAATTCGGGAACTATGGCTACACCTTC
TRBJ2-7 | TRBV6-4 | TRBD2 | few | CASTGLPGLQPYEQYF | TGTGCCAGCACTGGGCTACCGGGACTACAACCGTACGAGCAGTACTTC
TRBJ2-3 | TRBV7-7 | . | . | CASSLGAGGADTQYF | TGTGCTAGCAGCTTAGGAGCGGGTGGGGCAGATACGCAGTATTTT
TRBJ2-7 | TRBV5-6 | TRBD1 | . | CASRRTGRAGEQYF | TGTGCCAGCAGACGGACAGGGCGTGCGGGCGAGCAGTACTTC
TRBJ2-7 | TRBV27 | TRBD2 | . | CASSLAGDYEQYF | TGTGCCAGCAGTTTAGCGGGGGACTACGAGCAGTACTTC
TRBJ2-7 | TRBV4-2 | TRBD1 | once | CASSPLTGQGLYEQYF | TGTGCCAGCAGCCCATTAACGGGACAGGGGCTTTACGAGCAGTACTTC
TRBJ2-7 | TRBV19 | . | . | CASSIIATGGTDYEQYF | TGTGCCAGTAGTATAATAGCGACAGGAGGCACAGACTACGAGCAGTACTTC
TRBJ2-7 | TRBV5-1 | TRBD1 | . | CASSLGDREKQYF | TGCGCCAGCAGCTTGGGGGACAGGGAAAAGCAGTACTTC
TRBJ2-7 | TRBV18 | TRBD1 | . | CASSPQTGVASYEQYF | TGTGCCAGCTCACCCCAGACAGGGGTCGCCTCCTACGAGCAGTACTTC
TRBJ2-3 | TRBV2 | TRBD2 | . | CASSARLAGSTDTQYF | TGTGCCAGCAGTGCCAGACTAGCGGGGAGCACAGATACGCAGTATTTT
TRBJ2-1 | TRBV4-3 | TRBD2 | . | CASSQDLASGSSYNEQFF | TGCGCCAGCAGCCAAGATCTCGCCAGCGGGAGTTCCTACAATGAGCAGTTCTTC
TRBJ2-7 | TRBV2 | . | . | CASGTSVPYEQYF | TGTGCCAGCGGGACATCCGTACCCTACGAGCAGTACTTC
TRBJ2-1 | TRBV29-1 | TRBD2 | . | CSVEGRGEYNEQFF | TGCAGCGTTGAGGGGCGGGGGGAATACAATGAGCAGTTCTTC
TRBJ1-2 | TRBV30 | . | . | CAWNANNGYTF | TGTGCCTGGAATGCTAATAATGGCTACACCTTC
TRBJ1-5 | TRBV15 | TRBD1 | once | CATSARRRTGVMRADSNQPQHF | TGTGCCACCAGCGCTCGCCGACGGACAGGAGTGATGAGGGCGGATAGCAATCAGCCCCAGCATTTT
TRBJ1-1 | TRBV5-1 | TRBD1 | few | CASSTEGQGRRTEAFF | TGCGCCAGCAGCACTGAGGGACAGGGGCGCCGGACTGAAGCTTTCTTT